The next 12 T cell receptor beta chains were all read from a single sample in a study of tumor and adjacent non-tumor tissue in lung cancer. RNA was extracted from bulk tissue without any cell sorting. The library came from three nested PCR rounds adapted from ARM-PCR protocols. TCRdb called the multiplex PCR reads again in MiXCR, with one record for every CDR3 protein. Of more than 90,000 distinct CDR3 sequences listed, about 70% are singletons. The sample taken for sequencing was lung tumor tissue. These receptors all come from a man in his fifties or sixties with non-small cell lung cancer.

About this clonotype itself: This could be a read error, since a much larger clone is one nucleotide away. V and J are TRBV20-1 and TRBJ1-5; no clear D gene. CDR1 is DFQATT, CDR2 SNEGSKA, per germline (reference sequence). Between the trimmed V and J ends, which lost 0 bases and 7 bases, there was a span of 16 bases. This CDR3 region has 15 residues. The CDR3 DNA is TGCAGTGCTAGAGATATGAACAGACTCAAACAGCCCCAGCATTTT. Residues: CSARDMNRLKQPQHF.

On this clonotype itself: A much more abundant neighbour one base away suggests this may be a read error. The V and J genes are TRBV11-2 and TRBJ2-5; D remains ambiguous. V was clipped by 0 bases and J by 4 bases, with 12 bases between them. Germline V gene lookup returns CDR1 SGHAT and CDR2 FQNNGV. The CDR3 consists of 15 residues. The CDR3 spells CASSLDPIRTETQYF. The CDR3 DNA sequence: TGTGCCAGCAGCTTAGATCCAATCCGTACAGAGACCCAGTACTTC.

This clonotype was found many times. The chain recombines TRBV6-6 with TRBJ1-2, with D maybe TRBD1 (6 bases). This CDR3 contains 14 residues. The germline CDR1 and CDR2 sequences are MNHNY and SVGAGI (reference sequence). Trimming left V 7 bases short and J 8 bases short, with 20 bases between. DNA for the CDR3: TGTGCCAGCATCCCGTCGCTTTCAGGGGAGGGCTACACCTTC. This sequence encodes CASIPSLSGEGYTF.

The CDR3 reads CASCYTGTSYGYTF. The CDR3 DNA follows: TGTGCTAGCTGCTACACCGGGACCTCCTATGGCTACACCTTC. The chain couples TRBV6-2 or TRBV6-3 to TRBJ1-2; TRBD1 might be the D (5 bases). The V gene's germline CDR1 is MNHEY and CDR2 SVGEGT. This CDR3 is built from 14 residues.

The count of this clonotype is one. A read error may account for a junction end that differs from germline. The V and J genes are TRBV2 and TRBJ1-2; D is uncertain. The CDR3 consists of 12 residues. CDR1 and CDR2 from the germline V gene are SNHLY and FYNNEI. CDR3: CASSTDIYGYSF. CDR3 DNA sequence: TGTGCCAGCAGTACTGACATCTATGGCTACAGCTTC.

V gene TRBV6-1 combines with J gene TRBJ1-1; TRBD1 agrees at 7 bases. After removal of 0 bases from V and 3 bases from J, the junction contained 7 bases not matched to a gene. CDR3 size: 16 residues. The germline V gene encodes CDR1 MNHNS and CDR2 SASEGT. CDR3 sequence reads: CASSEAGSGTDTEAFF. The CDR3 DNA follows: TGTGCCAGCAGTGAAGCGGGGTCGGGGACAGACACTGAAGCTTTCTTT.

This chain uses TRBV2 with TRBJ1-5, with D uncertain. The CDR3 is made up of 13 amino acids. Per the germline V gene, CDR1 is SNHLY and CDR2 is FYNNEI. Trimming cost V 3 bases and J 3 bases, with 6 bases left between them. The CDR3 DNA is TGTGCCAGCAGTGAGCAGATCAATCAGCCCCAGCATTTT. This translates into CASSEQINQPQHF. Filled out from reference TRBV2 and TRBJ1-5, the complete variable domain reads EPEVTQTPSHQVTQMGQEVILRCVPISNHLYFYWYRQILGQKVEFLVSFYNNEISEKSEIFDDQFSVERPDGSNFTLKIRSTKLEDSAMYFCASSEQINQPQHFGDGTRLSIL.

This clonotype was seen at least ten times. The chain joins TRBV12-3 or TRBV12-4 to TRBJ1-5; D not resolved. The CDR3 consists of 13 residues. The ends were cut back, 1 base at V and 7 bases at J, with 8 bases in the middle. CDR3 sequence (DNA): TGTGCCAGCAGTTTAGGGCAGTCCCAGCCCCAGCATTTT. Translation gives CASSLGQSQPQHF.

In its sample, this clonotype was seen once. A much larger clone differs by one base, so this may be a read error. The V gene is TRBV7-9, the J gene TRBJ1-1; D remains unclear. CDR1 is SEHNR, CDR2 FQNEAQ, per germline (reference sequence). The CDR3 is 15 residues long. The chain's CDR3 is CASSLVIGMNAEAFF. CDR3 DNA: TGTGCCAGCAGCTTAGTTATAGGAATGAACGCTGAAGCTTTCTTT.

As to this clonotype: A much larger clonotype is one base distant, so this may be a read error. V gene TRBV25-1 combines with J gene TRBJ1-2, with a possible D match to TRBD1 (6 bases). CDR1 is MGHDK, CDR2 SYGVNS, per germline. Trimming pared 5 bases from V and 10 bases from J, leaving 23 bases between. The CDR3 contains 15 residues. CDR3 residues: CASSTSWGANIFYTF. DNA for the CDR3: TGTGCCAGCAGTACCTCTTGGGGGGCCAACATCTTCTACACCTTC.

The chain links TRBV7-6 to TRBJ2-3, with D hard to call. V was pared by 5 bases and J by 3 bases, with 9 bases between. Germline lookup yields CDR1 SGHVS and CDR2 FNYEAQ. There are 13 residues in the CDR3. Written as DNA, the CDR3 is TGTGCCAGCAGCCCGGGCCTGACAGATACGCAGTATTTT. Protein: CASSPGLTDTQYF.

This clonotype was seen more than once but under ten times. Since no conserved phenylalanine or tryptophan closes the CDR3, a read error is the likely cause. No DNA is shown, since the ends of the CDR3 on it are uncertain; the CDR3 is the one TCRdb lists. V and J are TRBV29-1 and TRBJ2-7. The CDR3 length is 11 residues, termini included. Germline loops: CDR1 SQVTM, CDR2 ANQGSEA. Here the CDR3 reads CSVGERHERYS.